One and the same sample provided the 25 T cell receptor beta chains below, sequenced in a study of vaccination and CD4 T cells after COVID-19. These TCRs are of unknown antigen specificity. Treatment noted: approximately 11-day PBMC culture with coronavirus spike peptide pools or control peptides (ViraFEST assay). CD4+ T cells that had been cultured provided DNA sequenced with the Oncomine TCR Beta short-read assay. TCRdb independently ran MiXCR on the PCR reads; one entry per CDR3 protein. The table records 11,000 to 15,000 distinct CDR3 sequences, 53% of them present only once. The material sequenced was CD4+ T cells from blood, cultured in vitro. The receptors originated from a human donor who had recovered from COVID-19.

The chain carries TRBV7-9 and TRBJ2-3; the D gene is possibly TRBD2 (6 bases). Germline loops: CDR1 SEHNR, CDR2 FQNEAQ (reference sequence). The CDR3 extends over 14 amino acids. The V end was cut by 5 bases, the J end by 0 bases, with 9 bases between. For the CDR3, the DNA is TGTGCCAGCAGCCCCAGCGGGAGCACAGATACGCAGTATTTT. Its protein product is CASSPSGSTDTQYF.

The chain carries TRBV12-3 or TRBV12-4 and TRBJ2-3; TRBD1 aligns across 8 bases. V dropped 1 base and J dropped 2; count of bases not matched to a gene: 5. The CDR3 length is 16 residues. The CDR3 sequence is CASSLDRQGATDTQYF. The CDR3 nucleotides read TGTGCCAGCAGTTTAGATCGGCAGGGGGCCACAGATACGCAGTATTTT.

The J gene is TRBJ2-4, the V gene TRBV24-1; no reliable D call. Deletions cut 5 bases from V and 6 bases from J, with 4 bases between. Germline values: CDR1 KGHDR, CDR2 SFDVKD. The CDR3 runs to 11 residues. The CDR3 DNA follows: TGTGCCACCAGTGGGGGAAACATTCAGTACTTC. This codes for CATSGGNIQYF.

The gene calls are TRBV7-2 and TRBJ2-7, with 7 bases that match TRBD1. Germline CDR1 reads SGHTA; CDR2 reads FQGNSA. Trimming took 3 bases from V and 2 from J; bases not matched to a gene: 10. The CDR3 is made up of 16 amino acids. DNA of the CDR3: TGTGCCAGCAGCTTGACTTTAGGACAGGCAACCTACGAGCAGTACTTC. As protein: CASSLTLGQATYEQYF.

The rearrangement joins TRBV28 to TRBJ2-7; D could derive from TRBD1 or TRBD2 (5 bases each). The germline V gene encodes CDR1 MDHEN and CDR2 SYDVKM. V lost 6 bases and J 4 bases, leaving 16 bases between the germline ends. CDR3 length equals 14 residues. The CDR3 here is CASSLSGSHYEQYF. For the CDR3, the DNA is TGTGCCAGCAGCCTATCAGGGAGTCATTACGAGCAGTACTTC. Combining the CDR3 with reference TRBV28 and TRBJ2-7 gives the whole variable domain DVKVTQSSRYLVKRTGEKVFLECVQDMDHENMFWYRQDPGLGLRLIYFSYDVKMKEKGDIPEGYSVSREKKERFSLILESASTNQTSMYLCASSLSGSHYEQYFGPGTRLTVT.

This clonotype came up a few times. The V and J genes are TRBV20-1 and TRBJ1-5; 9 positions match TRBD1. V shed 3 bases, J shed 4 bases, and the junction held 10 bases outside the gene matches. Germline loops: CDR1 DFQATT, CDR2 SNEGSKA (reference sequence). The CDR3 runs 16 residues. The chain's CDR3 is CSARDRRQGGNQPQHF. In DNA form, the CDR3 reads TGCAGTGCTAGGGACAGACGACAGGGGGGTAATCAGCCCCAGCATTTT.

In its sample, this clonotype was seen a few times. The V call is TRBV20-1, the J call TRBJ1-1, with D uncertain. CDR1 is DFQATT and CDR2 is SNEGSKA in the germline V gene (reference sequence). The ends were cut back, 3 bases at V and 3 bases at J, with 11 bases in the middle. There are 13 residues in the CDR3. The CDR3 nucleotides are TGCAGTGCTAGTATAACAGAAGACACTGAAGCTTTCTTT. Encoded protein: CSASITEDTEAFF.

This sequence joins TRBV15 and TRBJ2-2, with D uncertain. The CDR3 spans 16 residues. With 0 bases removed from V and 0 bases from J, the gap between germline ends came to 8 bases. Germline V CDR1 and CDR2: LNHNV, YYDKDF (reference sequence). This chain's CDR3 is CATSRDIAANTGELFF. In DNA, the CDR3 is TGTGCCACCAGCAGAGATATCGCCGCGAACACCGGGGAGCTGTTTTTT. Complete variable domain (other parts from reference TRBV15 and TRBJ2-2): DAMVIQNPRYQVTQFGKPVTLSCSQTLNHNVMYWYQQKSSQAPKLLFHYYDKDFNNEADTPDNFQSRRPNTSFCFLDIRSPGLGDTAMYLCATSRDIAANTGELFFGEGSRLTVL.

The chain is built from TRBV2 and TRBJ1-2; TRBD1 matches 7 bases. V dropped 8 bases and J dropped 4; count of bases not matched to a gene: 4. Germline V gene lookup returns CDR1 SNHLY and CDR2 FYNNEI. CDR3 size: 12 residues. The CDR3 here is CASGWDSYGYTF. CDR3 nucleotides: TGTGCCAGCGGATGGGACAGCTATGGCTACACCTTC.

In nucleotides, the CDR3 is TGTGCCAGCAGGCCCGGAGGAGGGTCTACCTCTGGAAACACCATATATTTT. The encoded protein is CASRPGGGSTSGNTIYF. This chain links TRBV6-1 with TRBJ1-3, with D uncertain. Germline values: CDR1 MNHNS, CDR2 SASEGT. V lost 6 bases, J lost 0 bases, and 18 bases lay in between. This CDR3 has 17 residues.

CDR3 coding DNA: TGTGCCACCAGCAGAGAGGGATATAGCAATCAGCCCCAGCATTTT. Translation: CATSREGYSNQPQHF. The chain has TRBV15 and TRBJ1-5; no clear D. The CDR3 covers 15 residues. Germline-derived CDR1 and CDR2 are LNHNV and YYDKDF (reference sequence). Trimming pared 0 bases from V and 0 bases from J, leaving 6 bases between.

The V and J genes are TRBV6-1 and TRBJ1-5; D unresolved. The germline gives CDR1 MNHNS, CDR2 SASEGT. The CDR3 length is 13 residues. The ends were cut back, 8 bases at V and 0 bases at J, with 8 bases in the middle. The CDR3 bases are TGTGCCAGCCTGGGCCATAGCAATCAGCCCCAGCATTTT. Translating it yields CASLGHSNQPQHF.

By its share, this clonotype is medium-sized. The chain combines TRBV15 with TRBJ2-3; 11 bases map to TRBD2. Germline V CDR1 and CDR2: LNHNV, YYDKDF (reference sequence). The CDR3 contains 15 residues. Unmatched junction bases numbered 4, after V lost 4 bases and J lost 4 bases. The CDR3 DNA sequence: TGTGCCACCAGCACGGGACTAGCGGACTCAGATACGCAGTATTTT. This encodes CATSTGLADSDTQYF.

This clonotype was counted between two and nine times. The chain combines TRBV19 with TRBJ1-5, with D unclear. Germline V gives CDR1 LNHDA, CDR2 SQIVND (reference sequence). Trimming pared 5 bases from V and 6 bases from J, leaving 14 bases between. The CDR3 runs to 14 residues. The CDR3 sequence: CASSSRPSPQPQHF. The CDR3 nucleotides are TGTGCCAGTAGTTCCCGACCTAGCCCTCAGCCCCAGCATTTT.

This clonotype was picked up a small number of times. Here the CDR3 reads CASRKSGTDSYEQYF. CDR3 coding DNA: TGTGCCAGCAGAAAGTCCGGGACAGATTCCTACGAGCAGTACTTC. The chain combines TRBV27 with TRBJ2-7; TRBD1 matches 7 bases. The CDR3 covers 15 residues. J lost 1 base, V lost 6 bases, and 9 bases had no gene match. Germline V lookup: CDR1 MNHEY, CDR2 SMNVEV (reference sequence).

A few counts support this clonotype. The rearrangement joins TRBV24-1 to TRBJ2-3; no definite D call. This CDR3 comprises 15 residues. From germline, CDR1 is KGHDR and CDR2 SFDVKD. V lost 1 base and J lost 0, with 7 bases in between. CDR3 sequence (DNA): TGTGCCACCAGTGATTTAGGGCAGAGCACAGATACGCAGTATTTT. It specifies CATSDLGQSTDTQYF.

This clonotype was counted between two and nine times. The chain employs TRBV5-4 and TRBJ1-1; a possible D gene is TRBD1 (5 bases). Per the germline V gene, CDR1 is SGHNT and CDR2 is YYREEE (reference sequence). The V gene lost 2 bases and the J gene lost 8 bases, with 13 bases spanning the gap. CDR3 length equals 13 residues. The CDR3 DNA follows: TGTGCCAGCAGCTTAGGCGGGACTGGGGAAGCTTTCTTT. This codes for CASSLGGTGEAFF.

Regarding this clonotype: One end of the junction varies from germline; a read error may be responsible. This chain connects TRBV5-4 to TRBJ2-7; 9 nucleotides align to TRBD2. The CDR3 has 16 amino acids. Germline CDR1 SGHNT, CDR2 YYREEE (reference sequence). The CDR3 here is CASSLGKTSGSYEQYF. The DNA for the CDR3 is TGCGCCAGCAGCTTGGGGAAGACTAGCGGATCCTACGAGCAGTACTTC.

This clonotype was seen a few times. The chain carries TRBV7-2 and TRBJ2-7; the match to TRBD1 covers 10 bases. V lost 1 base, J lost 4 bases, and 4 bases stayed unmatched. Per the germline V gene, CDR1 is SGHTA and CDR2 is FQGNSA. The CDR3 runs 15 residues. CDR3 coding DNA: TGTGCCAGCAGCTTAGAGTGGGGACAGGGGTACGAGCAGTACTTC. Protein product: CASSLEWGQGYEQYF.

This chain uses TRBV28 with TRBJ2-3; tentative D call: TRBD2 (5 bases). The CDR3 consists of 15 residues. Trimming removed 5 bases at V and 0 bases at J, with 12 bases between. Germline lookup yields CDR1 MDHEN and CDR2 SYDVKM. As DNA, the CDR3 is TGTGCCAGCAGTCCCGAGGGCAGAAGCACAGATACGCAGTATTTT. Its translation: CASSPEGRSTDTQYF.

This clonotype was recorded only once. The chain is built from TRBV20-1 and TRBJ2-3; TRBD2 might be the D (6 bases). Looked up from germline, CDR1 is DFQATT and CDR2 is SNEGSKA (reference sequence). The CDR3 is made up of 14 amino acids. Trimming left V 5 bases short and J 2 bases short, with 14 bases between. The CDR3 protein is CSAWRGKYTDTQYF. In DNA form, the CDR3 reads TGCAGTGCTTGGCGCGGGAAGTACACAGATACGCAGTATTTT.

The sample holds a few counts of this clonotype. The chain carries TRBV20-1 and TRBJ2-2; D possibly matches TRBD1 or TRBD2 (6 bases each). The CDR3 runs 14 residues. Germline CDR1 and CDR2: DFQATT and SNEGSKA (reference sequence). The V end lost 2 bases, the J end lost 5 bases, and 12 bases lay between the germline ends. The DNA of the CDR3 is TGCAGTGCTAGATGGGGGGCAGGGACCGGGGAGCTGTTTTTT. Protein sequence: CSARWGAGTGELFF.

This clonotype was detected only a few times. The V call is TRBV20-1, the J call TRBJ1-1, with D maybe TRBD1 (6 bases). The germline V gene encodes CDR1 DFQATT and CDR2 SNEGSKA (reference sequence). The CDR3 spans 14 residues. V dropped 1 base and J dropped 1 base, with 10 bases sitting between them. This chain's CDR3 is CSARGDTPNTEAFF. The DNA of the CDR3 is TGCAGTGCTAGAGGGGACACACCGAACACTGAAGCTTTCTTT.

This rearrangement joins TRBV20-1 to TRBJ2-1; 8 positions agree with TRBD2. The CDR3 loop spans 15 amino acids. Germline CDR1 and CDR2: DFQATT and SNEGSKA (reference sequence). The J segment lost 0 bases and the V segment lost 4 bases, leaving 5 bases of the junction unmatched. The CDR3 protein is CSATSGYNSYNEQFF. In DNA form, the CDR3 reads TGCAGTGCTACTAGCGGGTACAACTCCTACAATGAGCAGTTCTTC.

V gene TRBV7-9 combines with J gene TRBJ1-6, with TRBD1 matching 9 bases. The CDR3 consists of 15 residues. Germline trimming cut 4 bases from V and 8 bases from J; bases unmatched to any gene: 6. CDR1 and CDR2 (germline): SEHNR, FQNEAQ (reference sequence). The CDR3 region is CASSSGTGNDSPLHF. CDR3 bases: TGTGCCAGCAGCTCTGGGACAGGGAATGATTCACCCCTCCACTTT. The whole variable domain, filled in from reference TRBV7-9 and TRBJ1-6, reads DTGVSQNPRHKITKRGQNVTFRCDPISEHNRLYWYRQTLGQGPEFLTYFQNEAQLEKSRLLSDRFSAERPKGSFSTLEIQRTEQGDSAMYLCASSSGTGNDSPLHFGNGTRLTVT.